This TCR beta chain was retrieved from a study of spatial heterogeneity in lung cancer. This clonotype has only a few counts. TCRdb reprocessed the 5' RACE reads with MiXCR, giving one entry per CDR3 protein. This table has around 60,000 distinct CDR3 sequences, 8.4% appearing once. As for time point: sample taken at primary tumor resection. Without sorting, whole RNA was sequenced from tumor, nontumor lung or frozen PBMC. From germline, CDR1 is DFQATT and CDR2 SNEGSKA (reference sequence). V shed 1 base, J shed 2 bases, and the junction held 2 bases outside the gene matches. This CDR3 is 13 amino acids long.

This clonotype was obtained from a female donor with early-stage non-small cell lung cancer. The chain has TRBV20-1 and TRBJ2-7; 7 bases match TRBD1. The sequenced sample was PBMCs, obtained at surgery. CDR3 bases: TGCAGTGCTAGAGGGGACAGAACCTACGAGCAGTACGTC. Amino acid sequence: CSARGDRTYEQYV.